Each of the 25 T cell receptor beta chains below was sequenced from the same sample in a study of a mutant IDH1 vaccine in newly diagnosed glioma. What these receptors recognize is not known. Time point denoted: week 5, during vaccination. Mutant IDH1 20-mer peptide, at 300 ug, made up each vaccine dose, with topical imiquimod. Assay: immunoSEQ multiplex PCR; the TCRdb copy retains only in-frame clones and omits some. The sample carries around 58,000 clones, 80% to 85% recorded once. This specimen was PBMCs, taken from a glioma patient whose treatment included an IDH1 peptide vaccine. The receptor source for this set is a man younger than 45 with glioma.

The J gene is TRBJ1-6, the V gene TRBV7-8; D not certain. The CDR3 covers 15 residues. Per the germline V gene, CDR1 is SGHVS and CDR2 is FQNEAQ. V was pared by 5 bases and J by 3 bases, with 11 bases between. The CDR3 reads CASSADGLYNSPLHF. The CDR3 DNA is TGTGCCAGCAGCGCAGACGGGCTCTATAATTCACCCCTCCACTTT.

This clone came up once. The chain carries TRBV18 and TRBJ2-3; a possible D gene is TRBD1 (5 bases). The germline V gene has CDR1 KGHSH and CDR2 LQKENI. The CDR3 sequence is 15 residues long. V dropped 3 bases and J dropped 4 bases, with 14 bases sitting between them. The CDR3 loop reads CASSPPSGAADTQYF. Written as DNA, the CDR3 is TGTGCCAGCTCACCCCCCAGTGGGGCTGCAGATACGCAGTATTTT.

CDR3 in amino acids: CASSYSGVVFEAFF. For the CDR3, the DNA is TGTGCCAGCAGTTACTCCGGGGTGGTGTTTGAAGCTTTCTTT. The chain is built from TRBV6-5 and TRBJ1-1; D ambiguous. This CDR3 has 14 residues. Germline V gene lookup returns CDR1 MNHEY and CDR2 SVGAGI. Between the trimmed V and J ends, which lost 0 bases and 7 bases, there was a span of 12 bases.

J is TRBJ2-7 and V is TRBV6-6; D gene ambiguous. Germline-derived CDR1 and CDR2 are MNHNY and SVGAGI (reference sequence). V was shortened by 6 bases and J by 1 base, with 16 bases between the two germline ends. This CDR3 has 15 amino acids. CDR3 DNA sequence: TGTGCCAGCAGAGGCCGTCCGCCAAGTTCCTACGAGCAGTACTTC. Its protein product is CASRGRPPSSYEQYF.

This clone came up a few times. The chain links TRBV29-1 to TRBJ1-1; D is unresolved. The CDR3 extends over 11 amino acids. Trimming stripped 2 bases from V and 5 bases from J, with 6 bases between. Per the germline V gene, CDR1 is SQVTM and CDR2 is ANQGSEA. DNA of the CDR3: TGCAGCGTTGAATTTCGGACTGAAGCTTTCTTT. Translated: CSVEFRTEAFF.

The chain employs TRBV9 and TRBJ1-5; the match to TRBD1 covers 7 bases. Germline V lookup: CDR1 SGDLS, CDR2 YYNGEE. The CDR3 runs 14 residues. Unmatched junction bases numbered 8, after V lost 0 bases and J lost 11 bases. The DNA for the CDR3 is TGTGCCAGCAGCGTAGGGGACAGTCGTGGGGCCCAGCATTTT. It translates to CASSVGDSRGAQHF.

This chain links TRBV10-3 with TRBJ2-1; D is uncertain. The CDR3 consists of 12 residues. Germline V gene sequence: CDR1 ENHRY, CDR2 SYGVKD. Trimming cost V 4 bases and J 7 bases, with 8 bases left between them. CDR3 loop: CAISGGGNEQFF. DNA for the CDR3: TGTGCCATCAGTGGAGGCGGTAATGAGCAGTTCTTC.

The count of this clone is one. The genes are TRBV9 and TRBJ1-1; D perhaps matches TRBD1 (5 bases). V dropped 0 bases and J dropped 6 bases, with 18 bases sitting between them. The CDR3 extends over 16 amino acids. Germline V lookup: CDR1 SGDLS, CDR2 YYNGEE. CDR3 nucleotides: TGTGCCAGCAGCGTAGATCCCGGCAGGGCTGGACCTGAAGCTTTCTTT. Translating gives CASSVDPGRAGPEAFF.

This chain joins TRBV4-1 and TRBJ2-2, with 9 bases aligning to TRBD2. J gave up 6 bases and V 1 base, and 6 bases lay outside the gene matches. Germline values: CDR1 MGHRA, CDR2 YSYEKL. The CDR3 extends over 16 amino acids. CDR3 sequence reads: CASSQVRGGAPGELFF. The CDR3 nucleotides are TGCGCCAGCAGCCAAGTTCGCGGGGGGGCCCCCGGGGAGCTGTTTTTT.

V usage is TRBV4-1 and J usage is TRBJ2-7, with D hard to call. This CDR3 is 15 amino acids long. In germline, CDR1 is MGHRA, CDR2 YSYEKL. Trimming took 6 bases from V and 0 from J, leaving 15 bases between them. The CDR3 sequence: CASRPDLYSSYEQYF. The CDR3 nucleotides read TGCGCCAGCAGACCCGACCTATATAGCTCCTACGAGCAGTACTTC.

This chain connects TRBV7-9 to TRBJ2-1, with D perhaps given as TRBD1 or TRBD2 (5 bases each). The CDR3 totals 15 residues. The V gene's germline CDR1 is SEHNR and CDR2 FQNEAQ (reference sequence). Between the trimmed V and J ends, which lost 1 base and 3 bases, there was a span of 10 bases. CDR3 sequence (DNA): TGTGCCAGCAGCTTAGACGGGGCAAACTACAATGAGCAGTTCTTC. This gives the protein CASSLDGANYNEQFF.

CDR3 amino acids: CASSSHTRDRRYNEQFF. In nucleotides, the CDR3 is TGTGCCAGCAGTTCCCACACCCGGGACAGGCGCTACAATGAGCAGTTCTTC. The chain couples TRBV28 to TRBJ2-1; 8 bases are a match to TRBD1. Germline V CDR1 and CDR2: MDHEN, SYDVKM. The CDR3 covers 17 residues. V lost 4 bases, J lost 3 bases, and 11 bases stayed unmatched.

V and J are TRBV18 and TRBJ2-5; tentative D call: TRBD2 (6 bases). The germline gives CDR1 KGHSH, CDR2 LQKENI. The ends were cut back, 2 bases at V and 5 bases at J, with 9 bases in the middle. The CDR3 runs to 13 residues. The CDR3 here is CASSPSGVETQYF. The DNA of the CDR3 is TGTGCCAGCTCACCATCGGGGGTGGAGACCCAGTACTTC.

The rearrangement links TRBV5-1 to TRBJ2-1; 10 nucleotides align to TRBD2. From germline, CDR1 is SGHRS and CDR2 YFSETQ. V gave up 6 bases and J gave up 3 bases; unmatched junction bases: 3. The CDR3 has 14 residues. In nucleotides, the CDR3 is TGCGCCAGCAACCAGCGGGGGGGCTACAATGAGCAGTTCTTC. Translating gives CASNQRGGYNEQFF.

Concerning this clone itself: Other DNA sequences in the same sample also yield this CDR3. The chain recombines TRBV5-1 with TRBJ1-3; 7 nucleotides align to TRBD1. The junction had 2 bases not matched to a gene; V was cut back by 2 bases and J by 0 bases. There are 15 residues in the CDR3. From germline, CDR1 is SGHRS and CDR2 YFSETQ. The CDR3 nucleotides are TGCGCCAGCAGCTTCTCAGGGGGCTCTGGAAACACCATATATTTT. Its protein product is CASSFSGGSGNTIYF.

V and J are TRBV5-4 and TRBJ2-5, with 12 nucleotides matching TRBD2. This CDR3 has 16 amino acids. Germline V CDR1 and CDR2: SGHNT, YYREEE (reference sequence). J gave up 4 bases and V 0 bases, and 4 bases lay outside the gene matches. For the CDR3, the DNA is TGTGCCAGCAGCTTGGTTGCTAGCGGGGGGGGAGAGACCCAGTACTTC. Residues: CASSLVASGGGETQYF.

V and J are TRBV2 and TRBJ1-4; the match to TRBD1 covers 7 bases. The V gene end was trimmed by 7 bases and the J gene end by 5 bases; junction bases not matched to a gene: 7. Germline V lookup: CDR1 SNHLY, CDR2 FYNNEI. This CDR3 region has 14 residues. CDR3 sequence reads: CASMKGQKNEKLFF. The CDR3 DNA follows: TGTGCCAGCATGAAGGGACAGAAAAATGAAAAACTGTTTTTT.

V and J are TRBV13 and TRBJ1-6; tentative D call: TRBD1 (5 bases). CDR3 size: 16 residues. Trimming left V 6 bases short and J 8 bases short, with 20 bases between. Germline V gene data show CDR1 as PRHDT and CDR2 as FYEKMQ (reference sequence). The CDR3: CASRASPEGRDSPLHF. The CDR3 coding sequence is TGTGCCAGCAGAGCTTCCCCGGAGGGACGTGATTCACCCCTCCACTTT.

V is TRBV5-1 and J is TRBJ1-2; a possible D gene is TRBD1 (5 bases). Per the germline V gene, CDR1 is SGHRS and CDR2 is YFSETQ. Trimming stripped 7 bases from V and 7 bases from J, with 11 bases between. There are 11 residues in the CDR3. CDR3 nucleotides: TGCGCCAGCGGGACGGTCTCTGGCTACACCTTC. Translated: CASGTVSGYTF.

The gene calls are TRBV18 and TRBJ2-1; the match to TRBD2 covers 10 bases. The V and J ends lost 6 bases and 7 bases, in that order; junction bases with no gene match: 9. From germline, CDR1 is KGHSH and CDR2 LQKENI. The CDR3 consists of 15 residues. CDR3 nucleotides: TGTGCCAGCTCCCCGAGCGGGGGGGCTGGGAATGAGCAGTTCTTC. As protein: CASSPSGGAGNEQFF.

The V and J genes are TRBV28 and TRBJ2-7, with unresolved D. Trimming removed 6 bases from V and 3 bases from J, with 6 bases in between. CDR1 and CDR2 from the germline V gene are MDHEN and SYDVKM. The CDR3 sequence is 11 residues long. CDR3 region: CASSPDYEQYF. Here the CDR3 DNA reads TGTGCCAGCAGCCCTGACTACGAGCAGTACTTC.

The V and J genes are TRBV6-5 and TRBJ2-7, with D hard to call. Trimming left V 4 bases short and J 7 bases short, with 17 bases between. The germline V gene has CDR1 MNHEY and CDR2 SVGAGI. The CDR3 totals 14 residues. CDR3 region: CASSSRLVGSEQYF. CDR3 coding DNA: TGTGCCAGCAGTTCCCGCCTCGTGGGTTCGGAGCAGTACTTC.

The rearrangement links TRBV2 to TRBJ2-1, with D unclear. This CDR3 contains 15 residues. V gave up 6 bases and J gave up 4 bases, with 16 bases separating them. In germline, CDR1 is SNHLY, CDR2 FYNNEI. The DNA of the CDR3 is TGTGCCAGCAGCGACCCCAGAGAACCATACAATGAGCAGTTCTTC. Translating it yields CASSDPREPYNEQFF.

The rearrangement links TRBV11-2 to TRBJ2-1; D is unclear. Germline V gene sequence: CDR1 SGHAT, CDR2 FQNNGV. This CDR3 contains 12 residues. Trimming removed 3 bases from V and 4 bases from J, with 4 bases in between. The CDR3 spells CASSFGYNEQFF. The CDR3 bases are TGTGCCAGCAGCTTTGGATACAATGAGCAGTTCTTC.

The V and J genes are TRBV6-5 and TRBJ1-1, with 8 positions matching TRBD1. Germline CDR1 MNHEY, CDR2 SVGAGI. The CDR3 totals 15 residues. The V and J ends lost 4 bases and 3 bases, in that order; junction bases with no gene match: 7. CDR3 sequence (DNA): TGTGCCAGCAGTTCGACAGGGGTGTTAGACACTGAAGCTTTCTTT. Protein product: CASSSTGVLDTEAFF.